These 3 T cell receptor beta chains came from one sample sequenced in a study of blood T cell repertoires in COVID-19. Produced via immunoSEQ multiplex PCR; TCRdb's table is partial and in-frame only. The sample records roughly 100,000 clones, roughly 80% being singletons. Sequencing input: peripheral blood. All receptors derive from a woman over 75 with acute or convalescent COVID-19.

The chain combines TRBV20-1 with TRBJ2-7, with 9 positions matching TRBD2. With V trimmed by 3 bases and J by 7 bases, 13 bases remained unmatched. The germline V gene has CDR1 DFQATT and CDR2 SNEGSKA (reference sequence). The CDR3 runs 15 residues. CDR3 nucleotide sequence: TGCAGTGCTAGTCCGAGGGTAGCGGGAGTGAGTGAGCAGTACTTC. Its translation: CSASPRVAGVSEQYF.

The chain employs TRBV6-6 and TRBJ2-7, with TRBD2 as a possible D gene (5 bases). Germline loops: CDR1 MNHNY, CDR2 SVGAGI (reference sequence). The CDR3 sequence is 13 residues long. Trimming left V 8 bases short and J 0 bases short, with 11 bases between. The CDR3 region has the DNA TGTGCCAGCCTGGACTCAAGCTCCTACGAGCAGTACTTC. Translation gives CASLDSSSYEQYF.

This sequence joins TRBV6-2 or TRBV6-3 and TRBJ1-3; no firm D call. The CDR3 contains 16 residues. Germline CDR1 MNHEY, CDR2 SVGEGT. The V end lost 1 base, the J end lost 1 base, and 11 bases lay between the germline ends. The CDR3 coding sequence is TGTGCCAGCAGTTACTTAGCAGGACTTTCTGGAAACACCATATATTTT. It specifies CASSYLAGLSGNTIYF.